This T cell receptor (beta chain) originates from a study of T cells expressing NK-cell markers. Study details: CD3+CD56+NKG2C+, CD3+CD56+NKG2C- and CD3+CD56-NKG2C+ T cells, once sorted, supplied the TCR beta repertoires. Among the eight sequenced donors, seven tested HCMV-seropositive and one tested seronegative. Notes on the study in general: Among CD8+ T cells from five or six donors, dominant NKG2C+ clonotypes accounted for about 1.0-7.0%.

TCRdb processed the 5' RACE reads again and assigns one entry to each CDR3 protein, with no DNA. The data include 500,000 to 600,000 distinct CDR3 sequences; the top ten clones carry approximately 3.6%. With regard to this clonotype: Its antigen is undetermined.

Germline CDR1 and CDR2: LNHNV and YYDKDF (reference sequence). CDR3 length equals 15 residues. The clonotype originates from a man aged 18 to 30 in good health. Input material: blood T cells: a sorted CD56 or NKG2C T cell subset, CD4+ or CD8+ T cells, or bulk PBMC T cells (not recorded which). This rearrangement joins TRBV15 to TRBJ2-2; TCRdb lists TRBD1, though no DNA is available to test this call. CDR3 amino acids: CATSRDRGPTGELFF.